This TCR beta chain was found in a study of shared clonotypes between healthy human individuals. Each sorted subset replicate got 200 ng genomic DNA, tens of thousands of genomes. The method was immunoSEQ multiplex PCR; TCRdb's version includes in-frame clones alone and lacks a portion of them. The data hold some 2,500,000 clones, with roughly 92% observed a single time. In the case of this clone: Its cognate antigen is unknown.

Whole-study findings and limits: Naive subsets generally exceeded memory subsets in estimated richness.

Trimming cost V 7 bases and J 5 bases, with 25 bases left between them. Germline CDR1 reads MDHEN; CDR2 reads SYDVKM. The CDR3 covers 17 residues. The sequenced sample consisted of naive CD4+ T cells from PBMCs. Specified subset: CD45RA+ positively selected. V usage is TRBV28 and J usage is TRBJ2-3; D perhaps matches TRBD1 (6 bases). The receptor was derived from a man aged 18 to 35 in good health. Some clones in this sample may be carry-over from other donors' samples. CDR3 in amino acids: CASTPRGFKAARDTQYF. DNA of the CDR3: TGTGCCAGCACCCCAAGGGGGTTCAAAGCGGCCCGAGATACGCAGTATTTT.